The 5 T cell receptor beta chains given below trace back to one sample, sequenced in a study of vaccination effects on CD4 cells after COVID-19. These TCRs' antigens remain unknown. After expansion with viral peptide pools in the ViraFEST assay, antigen-specific CD4+ T cells were sequenced. Once cultured for nine to ten days, the cells underwent separation to obtain CD4+ T cells. Some clones are missing from TCRdb's copy, which holds only in-frame ones; the method was immunoSEQ multiplex PCR. The data show about 31,000 clones, roughly 63% seen once. Source: CD4+ T cells from PBMCs cultured with HCoV-229E spike peptides, taken before COVID-19 vaccination. These receptors came from a human donor who received a COVID-19 vaccine.

CDR3 amino acids: CASSALSRQGSEAFF. In DNA, the CDR3 is TGTGCCAGCAGCGCATTATCCCGACAGGGCTCTGAAGCTTTCTTT. This sequence joins TRBV7-8 and TRBJ1-1, with 7 bases aligning to TRBD1. This CDR3 is built from 15 residues. The V gene end was trimmed by 5 bases and the J gene end by 6 bases; junction bases not matched to a gene: 12. Germline V CDR1 and CDR2: SGHVS, FQNEAQ.

The chain has TRBV5-4 and TRBJ2-3; 8 bases map to TRBD1. V was clipped by 4 bases and J by 4 bases; unmatched bases: 8. The CDR3 consists of 15 residues. Germline CDR1 SGHNT, CDR2 YYREEE (reference sequence). CDR3 sequence: CASSPTGVGSDTQYF. DNA for the CDR3: TGTGCCAGCAGCCCGACAGGGGTGGGCTCAGATACGCAGTATTTT.

In DNA, the CDR3 is TGTGCCAGCAGTTTAGCAGACTATAATTCACCCCTCCACTTT. As protein: CASSLADYNSPLHF. The V gene is TRBV28, the J gene TRBJ1-6; unclear D gene. V dropped 2 bases and J dropped 3 bases, with 5 bases sitting between them. CDR1 and CDR2 (germline): MDHEN, SYDVKM. The CDR3 covers 14 residues.

In nucleotides, the CDR3 is TGTGCCAGCAGTGAAGCGCCGGCGGCGGGGGCCCTCCACTTT. It codes for CASSEAPAAGALHF. The rearrangement links TRBV6-1 to TRBJ1-6, with D possibly being TRBD1 (5 bases). Germline V gene sequence: CDR1 MNHNS, CDR2 SASEGT. The CDR3 loop spans 14 amino acids. Trimming left V 0 bases short and J 14 bases short, with 14 bases between.

This clone was counted between two and nine times. The V gene is TRBV2, the J gene TRBJ1-1; TRBD1 might be the D (5 bases). CDR1 and CDR2 (germline): SNHLY, FYNNEI. V lost 9 bases to trimming and J lost 3 bases, with 14 bases between them. The CDR3 has 13 residues. The CDR3 is CASGGKWDTEAFF. Written as DNA, the CDR3 is TGTGCCAGTGGGGGGAAATGGGACACTGAAGCTTTCTTT.